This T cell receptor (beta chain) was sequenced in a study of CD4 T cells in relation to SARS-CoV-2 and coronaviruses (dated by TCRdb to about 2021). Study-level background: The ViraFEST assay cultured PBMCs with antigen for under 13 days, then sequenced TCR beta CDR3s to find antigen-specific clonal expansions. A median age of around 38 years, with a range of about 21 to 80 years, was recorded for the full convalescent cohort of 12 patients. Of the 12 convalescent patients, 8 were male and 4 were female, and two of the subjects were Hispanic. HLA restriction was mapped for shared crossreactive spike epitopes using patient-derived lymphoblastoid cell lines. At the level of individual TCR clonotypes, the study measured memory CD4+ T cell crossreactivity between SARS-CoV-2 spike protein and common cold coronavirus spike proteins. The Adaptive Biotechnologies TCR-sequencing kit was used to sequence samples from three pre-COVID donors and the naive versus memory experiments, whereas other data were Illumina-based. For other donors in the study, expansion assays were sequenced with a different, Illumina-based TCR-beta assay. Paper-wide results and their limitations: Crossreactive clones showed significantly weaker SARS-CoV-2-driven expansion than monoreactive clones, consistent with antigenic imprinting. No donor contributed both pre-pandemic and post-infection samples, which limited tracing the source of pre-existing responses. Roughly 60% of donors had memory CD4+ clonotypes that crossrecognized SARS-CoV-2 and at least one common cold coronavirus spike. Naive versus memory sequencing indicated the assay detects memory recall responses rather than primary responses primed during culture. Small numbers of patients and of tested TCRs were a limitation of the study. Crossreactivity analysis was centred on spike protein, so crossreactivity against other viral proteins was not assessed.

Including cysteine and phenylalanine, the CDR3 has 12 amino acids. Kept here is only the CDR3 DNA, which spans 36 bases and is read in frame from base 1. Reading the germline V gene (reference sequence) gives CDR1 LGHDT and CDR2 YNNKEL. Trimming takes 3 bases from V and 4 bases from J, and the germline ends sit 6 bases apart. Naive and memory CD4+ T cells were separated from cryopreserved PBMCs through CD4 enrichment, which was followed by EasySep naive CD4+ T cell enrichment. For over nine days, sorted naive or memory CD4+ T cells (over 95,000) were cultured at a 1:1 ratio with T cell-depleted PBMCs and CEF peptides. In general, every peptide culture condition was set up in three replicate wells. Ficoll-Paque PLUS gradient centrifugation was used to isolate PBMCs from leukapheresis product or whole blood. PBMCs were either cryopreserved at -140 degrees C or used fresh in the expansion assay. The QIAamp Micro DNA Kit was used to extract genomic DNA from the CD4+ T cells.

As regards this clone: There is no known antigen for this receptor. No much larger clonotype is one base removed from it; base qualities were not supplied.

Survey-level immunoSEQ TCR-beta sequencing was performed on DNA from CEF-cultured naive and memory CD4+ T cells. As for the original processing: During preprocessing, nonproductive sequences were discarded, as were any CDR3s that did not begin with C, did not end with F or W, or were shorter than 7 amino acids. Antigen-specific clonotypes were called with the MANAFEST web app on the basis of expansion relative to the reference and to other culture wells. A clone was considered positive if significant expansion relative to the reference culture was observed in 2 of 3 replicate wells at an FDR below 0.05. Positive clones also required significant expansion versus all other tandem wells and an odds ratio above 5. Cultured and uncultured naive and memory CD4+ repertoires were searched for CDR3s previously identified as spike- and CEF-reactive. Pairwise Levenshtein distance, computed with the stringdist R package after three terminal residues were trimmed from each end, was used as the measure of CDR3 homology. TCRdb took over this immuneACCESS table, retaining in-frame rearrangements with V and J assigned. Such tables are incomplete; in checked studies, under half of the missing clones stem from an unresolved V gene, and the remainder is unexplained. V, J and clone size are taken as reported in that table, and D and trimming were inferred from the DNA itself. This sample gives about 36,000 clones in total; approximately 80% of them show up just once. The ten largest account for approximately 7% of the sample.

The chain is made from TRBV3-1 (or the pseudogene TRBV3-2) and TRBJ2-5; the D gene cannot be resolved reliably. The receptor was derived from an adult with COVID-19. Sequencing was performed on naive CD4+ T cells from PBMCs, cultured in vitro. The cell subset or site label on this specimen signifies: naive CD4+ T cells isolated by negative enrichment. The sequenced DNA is TGTGCCAGCAGCCAGGGCGTAGAGACCCAGTACTTC. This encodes CASSQGVETQYF.